This T cell receptor (beta chain) comes out of a study of T cells in Graves' hyperthyroidism and ophthalmopathy. Study-level results: Appearing also in blood were most of the thyroid clonotypes expanded above 0.001.

The CDR3 regions of TCR beta were amplified from RNA transcripts. In the first-round RT-PCR of the TCR CDR3, the HTBI primer set was used. TCRdb passed the multiplex PCR reads through MiXCR, listing each CDR3 protein once. The table records some 98,000 distinct CDR3 sequences, 35% to 45% of them present only once. This clonotype was seen ten or more times. The antigen is undetermined. The receptor was derived from a woman under 40 with Graves' hyperthyroidism. Source material: peripheral blood or thyroid tissue (not recorded which).

CDR3 nucleotides: TGTGCCAGCAGTTACTCGAAAGGGGCGCATTATGGCTACACCTTC. Its translation: CASSYSKGAHYGYTF. The chain is built from TRBV6-5 and TRBJ1-2; D might be TRBD1 (5 bases). The CDR3 sequence is 15 residues long. Germline V lookup: CDR1 MNHEY, CDR2 SVGAGI. With 0 bases removed from V and 5 bases from J, the gap between germline ends came to 13 bases.